Only one count was recorded for the clone carrying this TCR beta chain. As yet, its antigen is unknown. These data come from a study of cytomegalovirus exposure and HLA in healthy donors. Whole-study findings and limits: The listing of 150 to 200 TCR beta chains classed them as cytomegalovirus-associated. TCR beta sequences numbering 15,000 to 20,000 were associated with HLA alleles at 0.05 false discovery rate in a later analysis.

Primers for the PCR totalled 60 Vbeta and 13 Jbeta. TCRdb's table, derived via immunoSEQ multiplex PCR, lists solely in-frame clones and lacks some. The sample holds 150,000 or so clones, roughly 80% seen once. What was sequenced was PBMCs. The TCR was taken from a woman younger than 35 in good health and CMV-seropositive.

Written as DNA, the CDR3 is TGTGCCAGCAGTAGCCAGGGGTTAGAGACCCAGTACTTC. It codes for CASSSQGLETQYF. The V and J genes are TRBV2 and TRBJ2-5; possibly TRBD1 for D (6 bases). CDR1 and CDR2 (germline): SNHLY, FYNNEI. The CDR3 is 13 residues long. Trimming stripped 5 bases from V and 4 bases from J, with 11 bases between.